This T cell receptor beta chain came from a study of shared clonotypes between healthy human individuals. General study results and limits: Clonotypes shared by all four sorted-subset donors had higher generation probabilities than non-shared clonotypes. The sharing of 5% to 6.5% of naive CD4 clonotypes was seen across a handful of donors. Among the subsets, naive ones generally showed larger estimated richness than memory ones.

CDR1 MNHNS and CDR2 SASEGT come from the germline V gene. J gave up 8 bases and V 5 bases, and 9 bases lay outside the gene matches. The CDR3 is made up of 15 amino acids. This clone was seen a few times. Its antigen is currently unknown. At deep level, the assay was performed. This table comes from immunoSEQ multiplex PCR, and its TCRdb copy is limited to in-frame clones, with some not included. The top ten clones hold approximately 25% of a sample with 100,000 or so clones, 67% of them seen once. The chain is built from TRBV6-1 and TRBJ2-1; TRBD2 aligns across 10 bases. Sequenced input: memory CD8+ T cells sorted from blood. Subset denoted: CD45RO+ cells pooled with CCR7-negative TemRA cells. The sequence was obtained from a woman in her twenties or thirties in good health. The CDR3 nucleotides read TGTGCCAGCAGTCCGAGCGGGAGGGCCGTCTATGAGCAGTTCTTC. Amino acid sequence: CASSPSGRAVYEQFF.